This TCR beta chain was documented in a study of T cells in Graves' hyperthyroidism and ophthalmopathy. Trimming left V 2 bases short and J 1 base short, with 8 bases between. The length of the CDR3 is 15 residues. Germline V gene lookup returns CDR1 MDHEN and CDR2 SYDVKM. Amplified TCR beta CDR3 regions came from RNA transcripts. The TCR CDR3 was amplified in a first-round RT-PCR using the HTBI primer set. TCRdb recomputed calls from the multiplex PCR reads with MiXCR, one row per CDR3 protein. The top ten hold roughly a sixth of the sample, which has fewer than 850,000 distinct CDR3 sequences, roughly 17% seen once. For this clonotype: It may be a read error: a sequence one base away is much more abundant.

The PBMCs studied were ones that came from around 10 ml fresh peripheral blood. The specimen sequenced was blood. V is TRBV28 and J is TRBJ2-2; D gene uncertain. This clonotype was sampled from a man aged 45-65 years with Graves' hyperthyroidism. The chain's CDR3 is CASSLVGWNTGELFF. The CDR3, as DNA: TGTGCCAGCAGTTTAGTGGGGTGGAACACCGGGGAGCTGTTTTTT.